The 22 T cell receptor beta chains given below trace back to one sample, sequenced in a study of CD8 T cells in Susac syndrome. RNA amounts of about 0.5 to 1 ug underwent reverse transcription with random hexamers. One entry per CDR3 protein, called by TCRdb with MiXCR from the immunoSEQ multiplex PCR reads. The sample yields fewer than 200,000 distinct CDR3 sequences, roughly 96% seen once. The sample comprised CD8+ T cells from PBMCs. The receptor set was obtained from a human donor with multiple sclerosis.

The chain uses TRBV5-4 and TRBJ2-1; no clear D gene. Germline loops: CDR1 SGHNT, CDR2 YYREEE (reference sequence). This CDR3 is built from 12 residues. Trimming took 4 bases from V and 9 from J, leaving 11 bases between them. The DNA of the CDR3 is TGTGCCAGCAGCGTCTCGGCCGGTGAGCAGTTCTTC. The encoded protein is CASSVSAGEQFF.

This sequence joins TRBV15 and TRBJ2-3; perhaps TRBD1 as D (7 bases). The CDR3 is 15 amino acids. CDR1 LNHNV and CDR2 YYDKDF come from the germline V gene (reference sequence). Trimming shortened V by 7 bases and J by 3 bases, and 17 bases separated the two germline ends. CDR3 nucleotides: TGTGCCACCACCCCCGGCCAGGGGGGTACAGATACGCAGTATTTT. Translation: CATTPGQGGTDTQYF.

The gene calls are TRBV5-1 and TRBJ2-7; TRBD1 agrees at 11 bases. V trimming: 3 bases; J trimming: 3 bases; junction bases outside the gene matches: 8. The length of the CDR3 is 16 residues. Germline V lookup: CDR1 SGHRS, CDR2 YFSETQ. The CDR3: CASSSWTGGTIYEQYF. The CDR3 DNA is TGCGCCAGCAGCTCTTGGACAGGGGGCACGATCTACGAGCAGTACTTC.

The chain couples TRBV28 to TRBJ1-5, with D possibly matching TRBD1 (6 bases). Trimming cost V 7 bases and J 0 bases, with 16 bases left between them. This CDR3 is built from 16 residues. Germline V lookup: CDR1 MDHEN, CDR2 SYDVKM. The CDR3 loop is CASTNTGPDSNQPQHF. The CDR3 nucleotides are TGTGCCAGCACCAATACAGGGCCTGATAGCAATCAGCCCCAGCATTTT.

J is TRBJ2-2 and V is TRBV12-3 or TRBV12-4; the D gene is possibly TRBD2 (6 bases). V was clipped by 4 bases and J by 5 bases, with 11 bases between them. The CDR3 totals 14 residues. DNA of the CDR3: TGTGCCAGCAGTTCCGGGACTCGGACCGGGGAGCTGTTTTTT. This translates into CASSSGTRTGELFF.

The chain has TRBV5-1 and TRBJ1-2, with D perhaps TRBD1 (5 bases). Trimming took 5 bases from V and 5 from J, leaving 13 bases between them. CDR1 SGHRS and CDR2 YFSETQ come from the germline V gene. The CDR3 loop spans 13 amino acids. Here the CDR3 reads CASRLHGAYGYTF. Here the CDR3 DNA reads TGCGCCAGCAGGCTCCATGGGGCTTATGGCTACACCTTC. The full variable domain, rest sourced from reference TRBV5-1 and TRBJ1-2, is KAGVTQTPRYLIKTRGQQVTLSCSPISGHRSVSWYQQTPGQGLQFLFEYFSETQRNKGNFPGRFSGRQFSNSRSEMNVSTLELGDSALYLCASRLHGAYGYTFGSGTRLTVV.

CDR3: CASSMLGALANTGELFF. In DNA form, the CDR3 reads TGTGCCAGCAGCATGTTGGGGGCCCTCGCGAACACCGGGGAGCTGTTTTTT. The rearrangement uses TRBV7-9 and TRBJ2-2, with D perhaps matching TRBD1 (6 bases). With 5 bases removed from V and 0 bases from J, the gap between germline ends came to 16 bases. The CDR3 has 17 residues. Looked up from germline, CDR1 is SEHNR and CDR2 is FQNEAQ (reference sequence).

The chain combines TRBV27 with TRBJ2-2; perhaps TRBD2 as D (6 bases). This CDR3 has 14 amino acids. Trimming stripped 3 bases from V and 4 bases from J, with 9 bases between. The germline gives CDR1 MNHEY, CDR2 SMNVEV (reference sequence). This CDR3 is CASSFGAGTGELFF. The CDR3 bases are TGTGCCAGCAGTTTCGGAGCGGGCACCGGGGAGCTGTTTTTT.

The V call is TRBV19, the J call TRBJ1-1; the D is unclear. V lost 4 bases and J 3 bases, leaving 9 bases between the germline ends. The germline V gene has CDR1 LNHDA and CDR2 SQIVND (reference sequence). CDR3 size: 13 residues. The CDR3: CASSTSSHTEAFF. Written as DNA, the CDR3 is TGTGCCAGTAGTACCTCAAGCCACACTGAAGCTTTCTTT. Based on the CDR3 plus reference TRBV19 and TRBJ1-1, the full variable domain is DGGITQSPKYLFRKEGQNVTLSCEQNLNHDAMYWYRQDPGQGLRLIYYSQIVNDFQKGDIAEGYSVSREKKESFPLTVTSAQKNPTAFYLCASSTSSHTEAFFGQGTRLTVV.

J is TRBJ2-7 and V is TRBV28, with D tentatively TRBD1 (6 bases). Trimming took 7 bases from V and 4 from J, leaving 17 bases between them. Germline V lookup: CDR1 MDHEN, CDR2 SYDVKM. This CDR3 is 14 amino acids long. The CDR3 DNA follows: TGTGCCAGCACCGACCCAGGGGTGGTTTACGAGCAGTACTTC. Translating it yields CASTDPGVVYEQYF.

V and J are TRBV7-3 and TRBJ2-1; 9 bases align to TRBD2. The CDR3 has 15 residues. The V segment lost 5 bases and the J segment 5 bases; nucleotides outside the gene matches: 7. Germline CDR1 and CDR2: SGHTA and FQGTGA. The DNA of the CDR3 is TGTGCCAGCAGCCCTAGCGGGGTATTCGACAATGAGCAGTTCTTC. Residues: CASSPSGVFDNEQFF.

The CDR3 bases are TGTGCCAGCACCAGGGGGACAGATACGCAGTATTTT. Translated: CASTRGTDTQYF. The chain uses TRBV28 and TRBJ2-3, with 7 bases matching TRBD1. The germline CDR1 and CDR2 sequences are MDHEN and SYDVKM. The CDR3 totals 12 residues. V lost 7 bases to trimming and J lost 3 bases; unmatched junction nucleotides: 1. Full variable domain (outside the CDR3, taken from reference TRBV28 and TRBJ2-3): DVKVTQSSRYLVKRTGEKVFLECVQDMDHENMFWYRQDPGLGLRLIYFSYDVKMKEKGDIPEGYSVSREKKERFSLILESASTNQTSMYLCASTRGTDTQYFGPGTRLTVL.

The J gene is TRBJ2-3, the V gene TRBV20-1; TRBD2 is a possible D gene (6 bases). Germline V CDR1 and CDR2: DFQATT, SNEGSKA (reference sequence). The V gene lost 6 bases and the J gene lost 2 bases, with 15 bases spanning the gap. CDR3 length: 14 amino acids. The CDR3 loop is CSAVGGEVTDTQYF. The CDR3 DNA reads as TGCAGTGCAGTCGGAGGGGAGGTCACAGATACGCAGTATTTT.

This rearrangement joins TRBV19 to TRBJ1-5, with D possibly TRBD1 on 5 matching bases. V shed 8 bases and J shed 6 bases, with 23 bases lying between them. This CDR3 region has 16 residues. Germline V gives CDR1 LNHDA, CDR2 SQIVND (reference sequence). The CDR3 bases are TGTGCCAGTCGGAAGGGACGGCGGGCGATGTTTCAGCCCCAGCATTTT. This sequence encodes CASRKGRRAMFQPQHF.

The CDR3 reads CASNSQALPGWDNEQFF. In DNA, the CDR3 is TGTGCCAGCAACTCCCAGGCTCTTCCGGGATGGGACAATGAGCAGTTCTTC. The chain carries TRBV6-1 and TRBJ2-1; a weak D match, TRBD2 (5 bases). V was shortened by 7 bases and J by 5 bases, with 24 bases between the two germline ends. Germline V lookup: CDR1 MNHNS, CDR2 SASEGT. The CDR3 is 17 residues long.

The chain employs TRBV5-1 and TRBJ1-5, with unresolved D. This CDR3 spans 16 amino acids. Germline loops: CDR1 SGHRS, CDR2 YFSETQ. V shed 4 bases and J shed 0 bases, with 14 bases lying between them. The CDR3 DNA sequence: TGCGCCAGCAGCGAAATGGAGTTTGATAGCAATCAGCCCCAGCATTTT. Its translation: CASSEMEFDSNQPQHF.

This clonotype was seen a single time. The chain combines TRBV29-1 with TRBJ1-2; TRBD1 matches at 8 bases. The CDR3 runs to 17 residues. CDR1 SQVTM and CDR2 ANQGSEA come from the germline V gene. V was pared by 4 bases and J by 3 bases, with 16 bases of the junction left unmatched. The CDR3: CSVVTGTGYTGDYGYTF. CDR3 DNA sequence: TGCAGCGTTGTGACCGGGACAGGATACACCGGGGACTATGGCTACACCTTC.

V usage is TRBV29-1 and J usage is TRBJ1-2; 9 bases align to TRBD1. Germline CDR1 SQVTM, CDR2 ANQGSEA. V was pared by 2 bases and J by 6 bases, with 10 bases of the junction left unmatched. CDR3 size: 15 residues. Here the CDR3 reads CSVESGTGTLDGYTF. The CDR3 nucleotides read TGCAGCGTTGAATCGGGGACAGGGACCTTAGATGGCTACACCTTC. The full variable domain, rest sourced from reference TRBV29-1 and TRBJ1-2, is SAVISQKPSRDICQRGTSLTIQCQVDSQVTMMFWYRQQPGQSLTLIATANQGSEATYESGFVIDKFPISRPNLTFSTLTVSNMSPEDSSIYLCSVESGTGTLDGYTFGSGTRLTVV.

DNA for the CDR3: TGCGCCAGCAGCCCCGAGGGACTCTTCTACAATGAGCAGTTCTTC. Its protein product is CASSPEGLFYNEQFF. The gene calls are TRBV5-1 and TRBJ2-1; tentatively, D is TRBD2 (6 bases). Trimming stripped 4 bases from V and 3 bases from J, with 14 bases between. This CDR3 has 15 amino acids. Germline-derived CDR1 and CDR2 are SGHRS and YFSETQ.

The chain is built from TRBV10-3 and TRBJ2-1; 10 positions agree with TRBD2. CDR1 is ENHRY and CDR2 is SYGVKD in the germline V gene. Losses at the gene ends were 2 bases for V and 6 bases for J; bases not matched to a gene: 13. The CDR3 extends over 18 amino acids. In DNA form, the CDR3 reads TGTGCCATCAGTGAGGGCAGCGGGGGGGCCCAGAGGATCAATGAGCAGTTCTTC. This encodes CAISEGSGGAQRINEQFF.

The chain links TRBV20-1 to TRBJ2-7; TRBD2 aligns across 7 bases. J was trimmed by 0 bases and V by 3 bases; bases with no gene match: 11. CDR3 length: 16 residues. Germline CDR1 DFQATT, CDR2 SNEGSKA (reference sequence). DNA for the CDR3: TGCAGTGCTAGCCGACTTCTAGCGGTGAGCTCCTACGAGCAGTACTTC. Its translation: CSASRLLAVSSYEQYF.

V is TRBV28 and J is TRBJ2-5; D may match TRBD1 or TRBD2 (5 bases each). The V end was cut by 2 bases, the J end by 4 bases, with 17 bases between. This CDR3 is built from 16 residues. Per germline, CDR1 MDHEN and CDR2 SYDVKM. The CDR3 sequence: CASSLTVLGPRETQYF. The CDR3 DNA is TGTGCCAGCAGTTTAACAGTACTGGGACCAAGAGAGACCCAGTACTTC.